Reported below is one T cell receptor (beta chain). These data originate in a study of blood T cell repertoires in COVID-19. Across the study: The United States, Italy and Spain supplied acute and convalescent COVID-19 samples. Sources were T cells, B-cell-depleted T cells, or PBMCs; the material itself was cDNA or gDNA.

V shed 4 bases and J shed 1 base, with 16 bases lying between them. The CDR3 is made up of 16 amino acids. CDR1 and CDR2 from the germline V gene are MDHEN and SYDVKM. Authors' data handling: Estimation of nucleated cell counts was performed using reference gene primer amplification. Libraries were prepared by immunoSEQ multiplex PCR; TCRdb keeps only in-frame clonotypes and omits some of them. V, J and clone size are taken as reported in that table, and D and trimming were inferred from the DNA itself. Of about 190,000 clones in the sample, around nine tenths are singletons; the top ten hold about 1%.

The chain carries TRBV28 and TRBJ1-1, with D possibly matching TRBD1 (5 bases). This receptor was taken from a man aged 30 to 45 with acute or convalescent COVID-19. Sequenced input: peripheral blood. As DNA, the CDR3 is TGTGCCAGCAGTTCTCGACAGTACCTGACGAACACTGAAGCTTTCTTT. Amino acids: CASSSRQYLTNTEAFF.